Listed here are 6 T cell receptor beta chains from one sample, sequenced in a study of blood T cells in healthy people across ages. A second PCR, run for roughly 7 to 11 cycles, used a sample-barcoded 5' primer plus a J-beta primer mix. TCRdb reanalysed the 5' RACE reads using MiXCR and keeps one entry per CDR3 protein. The table includes around 900,000 distinct CDR3 sequences, around 30% detected once. Sequenced sample: blood. Receptors were obtained from a woman of 80 years or more in good health.

The table lists this clonotype with a few counts. Given a much more abundant clone one base away, this may be a read error. The J gene is TRBJ2-1, the V gene TRBV20-1, with 8 bases fitting TRBD2. V dropped 7 bases and J dropped 5; count of bases not matched to a gene: 10. The CDR3 is 14 residues long. Germline CDR1 reads DFQATT; CDR2 reads SNEGSKA (reference sequence). The CDR3 loop reads CSGKAGVPHNEQFF. Written as DNA, the CDR3 is TGCAGTGGCAAAGCGGGGGTACCCCACAATGAGCAGTTCTTC.

This clonotype was counted ten times or more. V gene TRBV3-1 combines with J gene TRBJ2-7, with 7 nucleotides matching TRBD1. The CDR3 loop spans 15 amino acids. V shed 1 base and J 3 bases; nucleotides not matched to a gene: 6. The V gene's germline CDR1 is LGHDT and CDR2 YNNKEL (reference sequence). Written as DNA, the CDR3 is TGTGCCAGCAGCCAAGTTTTCGCAGGGGGCTACGAGCAGTACTTC. Amino acids: CASSQVFAGGYEQYF.

This clonotype was found many times. A junction end diverges from the germline sequence, so it may reflect a read error. The chain couples TRBV9 to TRBJ2-1; 8 bases align to TRBD1. CDR1 and CDR2 from the germline V gene are SGDLS and YYNGEE. The CDR3 is made up of 15 amino acids. For the CDR3, the DNA is TGTGCCAGCAGCGTCGGACAGGGCTCCCACAATGAGCAGTTCTTC. Its protein is CASSVGQGSHNEQFF.

For this clonotype: A much more abundant neighbour one base away suggests this may be a read error. V and J are TRBV7-9 and TRBJ2-1; possibly TRBD2 for D (5 bases). Trimming shortened V by 2 bases and J by 10 bases, and 18 bases separated the two germline ends. The CDR3 runs 15 residues. Germline CDR1 and CDR2: SEHNR and FQNEAQ (reference sequence). Written as DNA, the CDR3 is TGTGCCAGCAGCTTAAGAAGCGGCTCTAGCAGGGAGCAGTTCTTC. It yields the protein CASSLRSGSSREQFF.

The rearrangement joins TRBV3-1 to TRBJ1-3; D gene ambiguous. This CDR3 comprises 13 residues. V was shortened by 4 bases and J by 4 bases, with 8 bases between the two germline ends. Germline V gene sequence: CDR1 LGHDT, CDR2 YNNKEL (reference sequence). The CDR3 loop reads CASSPGGGNTIYF. The CDR3 nucleotides read TGTGCCAGCAGCCCCGGCGGGGGAAACACCATATATTTT. Variable domain in full (rest from reference TRBV3-1 and TRBJ1-3): DTAVSQTPKYLVTQMGNDKSIKCEQNLGHDTMYWYKQDSKKFLKIMFSYNNKELIINETVPNRFSPKSPDKAHLNLHINSLELGDSAVYFCASSPGGGNTIYFGEGSWLTVV.

In this sample, this clonotype turned up many times. V gene TRBV20-1 combines with J gene TRBJ1-5, with 7 nucleotides matching TRBD1. Germline values: CDR1 DFQATT, CDR2 SNEGSKA (reference sequence). This CDR3 has 15 residues. Trimming cost V 3 bases and J 0 bases; bases outside gene matches: 5. CDR3 coding DNA: TGCAGTGCTAGTAACAGGGGCTATAGCAATCAGCCCCAGCATTTT. Translated: CSASNRGYSNQPQHF.